This record looks at one T cell receptor beta chain sequence and its context. Its antigen remains unknown. The table came from immunoSEQ multiplex PCR; TCRdb's copy has only in-frame clones and leaves some out. This sample carries about 9,600 clones, around four fifths of them seen once, and the ten largest clones take about 0.77%. This sample was included in a study of follicular helper T cells after annual influenza vaccination. Study-level information: After each seasonal flu vaccination, blood came on days 0, 7 and 28. Overall study results and limits: Only roughly 8.5-23% of analyzed cells yielded productive TCRB sequences.

Per germline, CDR1 MNHNY and CDR2 SVGAGI (reference sequence). V shed 6 bases and J 3 bases; nucleotides not matched to a gene: 5. The CDR3 spans 14 residues. Time point specified: 2014-2015 season, 7 days after vaccination. Before and after seasonal inactivated influenza vaccination, adults gave blood for sorting CD4 subsets for sequencing. Community-dwelling subjects without influenza vaccination in the prior 6 months were enrolled. The TCR was taken from an adult who received the influenza vaccine. This specimen was CXCR5- memory CD4+ T cells sorted from blood, taken 7 days after influenza vaccination. The rearrangement links TRBV6-6 to TRBJ1-5; TRBD1 matches at 7 bases. CDR3 in amino acids: CASSTGVNNQPQHF. DNA for the CDR3: TGTGCCAGCAGCACAGGGGTTAACAATCAGCCCCAGCATTTT.